This T cell receptor beta chain derives from a study of cytomegalovirus exposure and HLA in healthy donors. Study-level points and caveats: Highest at DRB1 and lowest at HLA-C, TCR association rates differed among HLA loci in a later analysis. Sequencing likely produced, as an artifact, a cluster of highly shared sequence variants.

Use of 60 Vbeta and 13 Jbeta primers characterized the PCR. Sequencing was performed with immunoSEQ multiplex PCR; in TCRdb, only in-frame clones are kept and a portion is missing. The sample records some 120,000 clones, around 77% being singletons. On this clone itself: Its antigen is as yet unknown. This clone may be a read error of a much larger clone one base away.

This CDR3 has 11 amino acids. CDR1 SEHNR and CDR2 FQNEAQ come from the germline V gene (reference sequence). The V gene lost 6 bases and the J gene lost 4 bases, with 6 bases spanning the gap. At the time of sampling, donors were nominally healthy, though unrecorded immune exposures were likely. V is TRBV7-9 and J is TRBJ1-1; D gene uncertain. This TCR was recovered from a man in his fifties in good health and CMV-seronegative. The sample taken for sequencing was PBMCs. DNA for the CDR3: TGTGCCAGCAGACAGACCACTGAAGCTTTCTTT. Translation: CASRQTTEAFF.